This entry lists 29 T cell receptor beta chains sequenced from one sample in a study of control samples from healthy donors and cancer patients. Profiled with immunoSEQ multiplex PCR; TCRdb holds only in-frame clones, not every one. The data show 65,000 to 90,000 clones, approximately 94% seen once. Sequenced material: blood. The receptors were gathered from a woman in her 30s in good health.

For the CDR3, the DNA is TGTGCCAGTAGTATAGGTCGAGCAGGGTGGTGGTTCGCTGAAGCTTTCTTT. Translation: CASSIGRAGWWFAEAFF. The V call is TRBV19, the J call TRBJ1-1; tentatively, D is TRBD1 (5 bases). This CDR3 has 17 residues. The ends were cut back, 1 base at V and 6 bases at J, with 21 bases in the middle. The germline gives CDR1 LNHDA, CDR2 SQIVND (reference sequence).

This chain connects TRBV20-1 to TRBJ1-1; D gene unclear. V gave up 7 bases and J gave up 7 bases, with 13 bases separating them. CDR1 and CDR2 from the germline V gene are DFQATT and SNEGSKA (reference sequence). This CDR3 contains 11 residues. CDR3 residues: CSVSGSSEAFF. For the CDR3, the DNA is TGCAGTGTTTCAGGTAGCAGTGAAGCTTTCTTT.

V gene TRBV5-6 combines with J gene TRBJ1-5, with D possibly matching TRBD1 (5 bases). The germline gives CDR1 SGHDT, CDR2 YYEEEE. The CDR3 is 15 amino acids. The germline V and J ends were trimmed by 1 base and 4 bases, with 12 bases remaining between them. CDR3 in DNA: TGTGCCAGCAGCTTGTCGACAGTCCTGAATCAGCCCCAGCATTTT. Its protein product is CASSLSTVLNQPQHF.

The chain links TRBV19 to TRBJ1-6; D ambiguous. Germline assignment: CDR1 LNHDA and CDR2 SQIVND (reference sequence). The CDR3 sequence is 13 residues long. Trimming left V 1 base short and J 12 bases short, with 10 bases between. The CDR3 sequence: CASSIGSSRPLHF. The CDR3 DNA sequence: TGTGCCAGTAGTATAGGTTCCAGTAGACCCCTCCACTTT.

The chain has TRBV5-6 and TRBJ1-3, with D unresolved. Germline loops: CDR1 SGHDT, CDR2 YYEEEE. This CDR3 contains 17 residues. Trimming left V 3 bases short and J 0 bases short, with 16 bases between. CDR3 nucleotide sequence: TGTGCCAGCAGCTCCTGGGTTCTACCGGTCTCTGGAAACACCATATATTTT. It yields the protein CASSSWVLPVSGNTIYF.

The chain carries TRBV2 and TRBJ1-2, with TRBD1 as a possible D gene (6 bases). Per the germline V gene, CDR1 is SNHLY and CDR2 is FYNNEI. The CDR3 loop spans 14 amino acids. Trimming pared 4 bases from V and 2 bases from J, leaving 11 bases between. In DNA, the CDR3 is TGTGCCAGCAGTGGAACAGGGCAGAACTATGGCTACACCTTC. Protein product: CASSGTGQNYGYTF.

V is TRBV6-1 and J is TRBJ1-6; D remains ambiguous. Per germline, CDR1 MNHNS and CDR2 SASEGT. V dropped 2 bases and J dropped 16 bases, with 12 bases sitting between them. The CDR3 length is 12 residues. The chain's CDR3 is CASSEPSMRLHF. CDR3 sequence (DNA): TGTGCCAGCAGTGAACCCTCCATGAGGCTCCACTTT.

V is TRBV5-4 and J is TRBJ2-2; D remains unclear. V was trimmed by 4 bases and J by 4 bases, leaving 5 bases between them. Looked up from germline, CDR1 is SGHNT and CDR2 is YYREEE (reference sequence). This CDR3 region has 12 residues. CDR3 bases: TGTGCCAGCAGCCCGCGCACCGGGGAGCTGTTTTTT. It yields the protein CASSPRTGELFF.

CDR3 protein: CASSPPAGRYNEQFF. In DNA, the CDR3 is TGTGCCAGCTCACCACCTGCCGGCCGGTACAATGAGCAGTTCTTC. The chain uses TRBV18 and TRBJ2-1, with D unclear. The CDR3 extends over 15 amino acids. Germline assignment: CDR1 KGHSH and CDR2 LQKENI. The germline V and J ends were trimmed by 0 bases and 4 bases, with 10 bases remaining between them.

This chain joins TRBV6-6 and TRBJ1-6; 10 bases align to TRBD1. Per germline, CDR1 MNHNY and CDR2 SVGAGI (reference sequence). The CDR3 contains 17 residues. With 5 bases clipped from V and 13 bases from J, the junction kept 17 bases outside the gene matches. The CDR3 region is CASSQKSGTGAIRPLHF. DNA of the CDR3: TGTGCCAGCAGTCAAAAATCCGGGACAGGGGCCATTCGGCCCCTCCACTTT.

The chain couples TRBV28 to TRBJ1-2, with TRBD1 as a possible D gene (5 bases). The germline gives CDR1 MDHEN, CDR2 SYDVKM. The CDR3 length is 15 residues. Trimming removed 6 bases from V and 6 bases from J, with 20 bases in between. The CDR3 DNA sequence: TGTGCCAGCAGCACCAAACCGAGGGGCGCAAATGGCTACACCTTC. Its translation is CASSTKPRGANGYTF.

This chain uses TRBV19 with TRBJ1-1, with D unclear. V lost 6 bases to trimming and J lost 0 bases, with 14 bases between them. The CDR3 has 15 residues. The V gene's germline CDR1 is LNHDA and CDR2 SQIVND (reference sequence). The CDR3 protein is CASSSKGPMNTEAFF. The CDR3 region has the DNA TGTGCCAGTAGCTCGAAGGGCCCTATGAACACTGAAGCTTTCTTT. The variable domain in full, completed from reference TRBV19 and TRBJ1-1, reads DGGITQSPKYLFRKEGQNVTLSCEQNLNHDAMYWYRQDPGQGLRLIYYSQIVNDFQKGDIAEGYSVSREKKESFPLTVTSAQKNPTAFYLCASSSKGPMNTEAFFGQGTRLTVV.

Here the CDR3 DNA reads TGCAGCGTGGTGACAGGGATCGACTATGGCTACACCTTC. It encodes CSVVTGIDYGYTF. This chain connects TRBV29-1 to TRBJ1-2, with 7 bases aligning to TRBD1. Germline V gene sequence: CDR1 SQVTM, CDR2 ANQGSEA. There are 13 residues in the CDR3. Trimming removed 6 bases from V and 3 bases from J; junction bases left unmatched: 7.

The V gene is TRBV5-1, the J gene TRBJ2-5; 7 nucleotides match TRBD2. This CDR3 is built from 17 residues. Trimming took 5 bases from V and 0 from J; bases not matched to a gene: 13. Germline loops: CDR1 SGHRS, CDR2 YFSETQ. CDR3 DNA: TGCGCCAGCAGACCCTCCCAGGGCGGGGGTTACCAAGAGACCCAGTACTTC. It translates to CASRPSQGGGYQETQYF.

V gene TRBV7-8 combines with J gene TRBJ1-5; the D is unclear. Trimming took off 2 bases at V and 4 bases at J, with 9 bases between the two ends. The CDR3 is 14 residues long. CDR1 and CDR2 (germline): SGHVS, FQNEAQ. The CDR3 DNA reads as TGTGCCAGCAGCTTAACGGACCTGAATCAGCCCCAGCATTTT. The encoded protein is CASSLTDLNQPQHF.

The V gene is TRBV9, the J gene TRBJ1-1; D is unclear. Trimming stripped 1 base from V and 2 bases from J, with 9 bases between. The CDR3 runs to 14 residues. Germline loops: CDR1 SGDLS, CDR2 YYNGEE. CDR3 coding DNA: TGTGCCAGCAGCGTAACGTCCGAAAACACTGAAGCTTTCTTT. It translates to CASSVTSENTEAFF.

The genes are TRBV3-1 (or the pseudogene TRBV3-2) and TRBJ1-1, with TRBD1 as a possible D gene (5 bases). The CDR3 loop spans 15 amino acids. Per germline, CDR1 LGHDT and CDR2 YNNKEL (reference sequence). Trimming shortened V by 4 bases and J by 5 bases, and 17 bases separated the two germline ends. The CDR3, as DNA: TGTGCCAGCAGCCCCCTTGGGGCGCTAAGGACTGAAGCTTTCTTT. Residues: CASSPLGALRTEAFF.

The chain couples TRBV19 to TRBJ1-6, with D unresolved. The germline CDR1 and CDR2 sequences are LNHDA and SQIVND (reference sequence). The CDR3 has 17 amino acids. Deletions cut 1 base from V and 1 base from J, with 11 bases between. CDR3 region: CASSIGRNPSYNSPLHF. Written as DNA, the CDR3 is TGTGCCAGTAGTATAGGAAGGAACCCTTCCTATAATTCACCCCTCCACTTT. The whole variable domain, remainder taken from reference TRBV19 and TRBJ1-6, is DGGITQSPKYLFRKEGQNVTLSCEQNLNHDAMYWYRQDPGQGLRLIYYSQIVNDFQKGDIAEGYSVSREKKESFPLTVTSAQKNPTAFYLCASSIGRNPSYNSPLHFGNGTRLTVT.

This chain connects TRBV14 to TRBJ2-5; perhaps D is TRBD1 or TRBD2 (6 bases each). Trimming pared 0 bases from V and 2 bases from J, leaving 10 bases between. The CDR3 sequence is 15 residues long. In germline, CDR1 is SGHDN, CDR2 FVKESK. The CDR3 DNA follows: TGTGCCAGCAGCCAAGAGTGGAGGGGGCAAGAGACCCAGTACTTC. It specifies CASSQEWRGQETQYF.

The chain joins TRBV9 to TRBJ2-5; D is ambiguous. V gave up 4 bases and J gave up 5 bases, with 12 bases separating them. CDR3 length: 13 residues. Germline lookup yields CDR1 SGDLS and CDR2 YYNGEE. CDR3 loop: CASSRAPRETQYF. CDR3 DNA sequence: TGTGCCAGCAGCCGGGCACCTAGGGAGACCCAGTACTTC.

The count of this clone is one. This chain's CDR3 is CASRTSGTGNYGYTF. The DNA of the CDR3 is TGTGCCAGCAGAACCTCCGGGACAGGCAACTATGGCTACACCTTC. V is TRBV6-5 and J is TRBJ1-2, with 8 bases fitting TRBD1. CDR1 MNHEY and CDR2 SVGAGI come from the germline V gene. The CDR3 is 15 residues long. The junction had 8 bases not matched to a gene; V was cut back by 6 bases and J by 2 bases.

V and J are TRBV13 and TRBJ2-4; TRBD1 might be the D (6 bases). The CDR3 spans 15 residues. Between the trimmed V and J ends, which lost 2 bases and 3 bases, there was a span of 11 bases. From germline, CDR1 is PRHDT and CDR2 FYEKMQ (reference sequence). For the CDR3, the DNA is TGTGCCAGCAGCTTACAGGGGTGGGGCAAAAACATTCAGTACTTC. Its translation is CASSLQGWGKNIQYF.

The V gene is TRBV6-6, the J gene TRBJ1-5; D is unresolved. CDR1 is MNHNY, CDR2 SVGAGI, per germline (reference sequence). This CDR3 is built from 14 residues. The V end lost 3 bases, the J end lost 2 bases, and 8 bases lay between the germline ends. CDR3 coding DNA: TGTGCCAGCAGTTATCTCGGGGGCAATCAGCCCCAGCATTTT. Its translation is CASSYLGGNQPQHF.

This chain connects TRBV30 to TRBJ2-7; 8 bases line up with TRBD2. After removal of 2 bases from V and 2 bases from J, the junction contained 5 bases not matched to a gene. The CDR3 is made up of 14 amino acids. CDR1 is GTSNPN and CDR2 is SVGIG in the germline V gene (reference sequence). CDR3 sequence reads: CAWSRGGATYEQYF. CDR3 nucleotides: TGTGCCTGGAGTCGGGGGGGGGCAACCTACGAGCAGTACTTC.

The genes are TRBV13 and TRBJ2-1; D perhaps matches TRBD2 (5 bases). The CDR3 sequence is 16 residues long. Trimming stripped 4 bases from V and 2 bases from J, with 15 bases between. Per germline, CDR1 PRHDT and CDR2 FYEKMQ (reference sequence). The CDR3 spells CASSSPASWTYNEQFF. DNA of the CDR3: TGTGCCAGCAGCTCCCCGGCTAGCTGGACCTACAATGAGCAGTTCTTC.

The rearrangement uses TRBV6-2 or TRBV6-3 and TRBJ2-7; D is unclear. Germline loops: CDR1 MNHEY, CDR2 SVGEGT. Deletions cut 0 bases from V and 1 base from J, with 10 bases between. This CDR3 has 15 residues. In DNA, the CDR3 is TGTGCCAGCAGTTACTCTCGTAGTAGTTCCTACGAGCAGTACTTC. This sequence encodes CASSYSRSSSYEQYF.

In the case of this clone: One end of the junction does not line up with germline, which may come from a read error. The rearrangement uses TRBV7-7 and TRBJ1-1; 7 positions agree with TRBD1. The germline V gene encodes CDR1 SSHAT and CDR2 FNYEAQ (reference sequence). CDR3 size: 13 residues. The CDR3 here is CASSRDRNTEAFF. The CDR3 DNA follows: TGTGCTAGCAGCCGGGACAGAAACACTGAAGCTTTCTTT.

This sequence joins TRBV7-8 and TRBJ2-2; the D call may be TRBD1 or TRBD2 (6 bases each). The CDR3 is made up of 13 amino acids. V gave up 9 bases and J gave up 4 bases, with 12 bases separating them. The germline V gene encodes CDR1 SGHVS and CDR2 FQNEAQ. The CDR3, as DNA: TGTGCCAGTCTAGGGGGGAGCACCGGGGAGCTGTTTTTT. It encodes CASLGGSTGELFF.

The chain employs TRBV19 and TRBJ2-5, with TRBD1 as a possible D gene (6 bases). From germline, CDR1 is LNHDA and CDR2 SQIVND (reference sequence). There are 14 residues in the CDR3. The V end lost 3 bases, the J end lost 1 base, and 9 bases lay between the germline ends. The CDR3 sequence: CASSIDRLQETQYF. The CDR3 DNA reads TGTGCCAGTAGTATCGACAGGCTCCAAGAGACCCAGTACTTC.